The source of this TCR beta chain is a study of T and B cells in COVID-19 patients. Overall study: Most recovered patients had mild to moderate COVID-19 treated as outpatients.

BIOMED2 TRB-A/B primer pools were used in multiplex TRB PCR. TCRdb reprocessed the multiplex PCR reads via MiXCR and lists one record per CDR3 protein. The sample lists about 7,000 distinct CDR3 sequences, about 33% seen once, with 20% to 25% in the top ten. This clonotype has only a few counts. Its target is unknown. This CDR3 is built from 15 residues. Germline CDR1 and CDR2: MNHEY and SVGEGT. V gave up 0 bases and J gave up 5 bases, with 11 bases separating them. Blood genomic DNA input for TRB amplification was roughly 250-500 ng. Study-wide points: At recovery TRB diversity and richness exceeded healthy donors, after highly clonal active COVID-19 repertoires. Blood from mildly ill patients while symptomatic, and early samples from severe cases, were scarce.

The source of this sequence is a human donor with active COVID-19. Input material: blood. The rearrangement joins TRBV6-2 or TRBV6-3 to TRBJ2-1; D may be TRBD1 (6 bases). CDR3 nucleotides: TGTGCCAGCAGTTACTCTTTCCGGACAGACAATGAGCAGTTCTTC. Translated: CASSYSFRTDNEQFF.